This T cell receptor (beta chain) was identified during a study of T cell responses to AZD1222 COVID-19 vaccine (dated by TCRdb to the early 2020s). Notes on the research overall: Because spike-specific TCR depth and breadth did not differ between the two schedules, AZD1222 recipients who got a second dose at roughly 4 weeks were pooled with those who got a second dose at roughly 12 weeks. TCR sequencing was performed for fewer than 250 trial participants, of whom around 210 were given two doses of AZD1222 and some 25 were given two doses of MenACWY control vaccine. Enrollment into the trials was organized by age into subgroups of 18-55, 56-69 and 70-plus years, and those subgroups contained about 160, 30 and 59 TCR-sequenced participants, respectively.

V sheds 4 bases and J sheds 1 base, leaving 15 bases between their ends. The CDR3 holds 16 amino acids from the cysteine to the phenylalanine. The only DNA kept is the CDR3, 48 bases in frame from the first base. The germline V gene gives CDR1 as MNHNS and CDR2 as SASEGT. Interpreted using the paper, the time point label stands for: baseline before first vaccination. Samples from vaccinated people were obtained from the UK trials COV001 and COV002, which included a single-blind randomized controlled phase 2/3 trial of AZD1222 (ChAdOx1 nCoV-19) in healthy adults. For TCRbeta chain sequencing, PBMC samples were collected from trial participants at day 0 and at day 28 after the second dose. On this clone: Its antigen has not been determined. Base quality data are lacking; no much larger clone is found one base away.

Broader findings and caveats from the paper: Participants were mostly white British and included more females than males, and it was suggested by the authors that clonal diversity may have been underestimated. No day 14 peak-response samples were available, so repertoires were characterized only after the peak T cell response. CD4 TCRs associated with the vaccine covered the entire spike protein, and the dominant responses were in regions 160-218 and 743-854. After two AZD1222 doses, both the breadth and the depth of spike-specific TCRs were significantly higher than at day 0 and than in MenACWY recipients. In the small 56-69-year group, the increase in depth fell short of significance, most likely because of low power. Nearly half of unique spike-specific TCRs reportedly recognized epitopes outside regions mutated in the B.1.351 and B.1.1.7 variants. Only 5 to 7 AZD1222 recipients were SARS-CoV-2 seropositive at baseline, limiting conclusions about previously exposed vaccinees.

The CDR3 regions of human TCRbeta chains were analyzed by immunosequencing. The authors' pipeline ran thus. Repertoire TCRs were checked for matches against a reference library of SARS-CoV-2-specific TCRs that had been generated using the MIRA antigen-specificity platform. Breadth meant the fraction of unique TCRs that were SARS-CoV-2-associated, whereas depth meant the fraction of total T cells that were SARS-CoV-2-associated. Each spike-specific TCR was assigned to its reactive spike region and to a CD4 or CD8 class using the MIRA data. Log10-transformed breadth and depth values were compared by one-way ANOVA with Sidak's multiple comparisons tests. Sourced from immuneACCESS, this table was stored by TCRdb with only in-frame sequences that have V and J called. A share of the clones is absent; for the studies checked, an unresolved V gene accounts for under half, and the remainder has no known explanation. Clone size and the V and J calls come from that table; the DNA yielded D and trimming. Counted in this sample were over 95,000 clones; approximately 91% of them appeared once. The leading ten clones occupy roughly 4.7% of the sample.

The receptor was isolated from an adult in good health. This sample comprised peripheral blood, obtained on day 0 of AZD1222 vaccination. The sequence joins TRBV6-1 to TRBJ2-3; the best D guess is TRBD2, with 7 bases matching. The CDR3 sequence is CASSVGAGRGTDTQYF. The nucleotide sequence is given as TGTGCCAGCAGTGTGGGGGCGGGGAGGGGCACAGATACGCAGTATTTT.